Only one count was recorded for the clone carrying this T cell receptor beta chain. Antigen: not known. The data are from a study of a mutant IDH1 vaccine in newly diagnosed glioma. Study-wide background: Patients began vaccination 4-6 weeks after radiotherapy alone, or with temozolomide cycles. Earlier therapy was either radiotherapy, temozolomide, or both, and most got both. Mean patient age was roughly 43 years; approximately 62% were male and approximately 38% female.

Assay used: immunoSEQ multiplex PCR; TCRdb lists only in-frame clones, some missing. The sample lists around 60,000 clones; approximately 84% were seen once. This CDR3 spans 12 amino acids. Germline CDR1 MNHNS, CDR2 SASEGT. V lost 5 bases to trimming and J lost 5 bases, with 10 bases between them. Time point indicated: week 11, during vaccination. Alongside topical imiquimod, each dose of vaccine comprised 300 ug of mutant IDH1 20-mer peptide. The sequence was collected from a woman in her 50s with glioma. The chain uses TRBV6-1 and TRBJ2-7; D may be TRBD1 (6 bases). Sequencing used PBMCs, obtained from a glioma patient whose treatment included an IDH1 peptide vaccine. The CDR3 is CASSIRTDEQYF. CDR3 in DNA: TGTGCCAGCAGTATCAGGACAGACGAGCAGTACTTC.